One sample yielded the 3 T cell receptor beta chains listed below, sequenced in a study of cytomegalovirus exposure and HLA in healthy donors. PCR was performed using 60 Vbeta and 13 Jbeta primers. Produced via immunoSEQ multiplex PCR; TCRdb's table is partial and in-frame only. The table has about 170,000 clones, about 75% seen once. Input material: PBMCs. The receptors here all came from a man aged 40-50 years in good health and CMV-seropositive.

This chain joins TRBV27 and TRBJ1-1, with a tentative D call TRBD1 (6 bases). Germline V gives CDR1 MNHEY, CDR2 SMNVEV (reference sequence). This CDR3 spans 15 amino acids. V was clipped by 6 bases and J by 3 bases, with 17 bases between them. The CDR3 protein is CASSLISRGDTEAFF. DNA of the CDR3: TGTGCCAGCAGCTTGATCAGCAGGGGAGACACTGAAGCTTTCTTT.

The chain joins TRBV5-1 to TRBJ1-2; tentatively, D is TRBD1 (6 bases). Trimming took off 7 bases at V and 6 bases at J, with 10 bases between the two ends. Looked up from germline, CDR1 is SGHRS and CDR2 is YFSETQ. The CDR3 spans 11 residues. The CDR3 nucleotides read TGCGCCAGCTTGGGGGCAGATGGCTACACCTTC. Translation: CASLGADGYTF.

The chain has TRBV20-1 and TRBJ2-1; 7 nucleotides agree with TRBD1. CDR1 DFQATT and CDR2 SNEGSKA come from the germline V gene (reference sequence). Germline trimming cut 2 bases from V and 15 bases from J; bases unmatched to any gene: 7. CDR3 size: 11 residues. CDR3 in amino acids: CSARIQGSLFF. The CDR3 DNA sequence: TGCAGTGCTAGAATACAGGGGAGTCTGTTCTTC.